This note documents a single TCR beta chain sequence. Its antigen remains unknown. Germline assignment: CDR1 MDHEN and CDR2 SYDVKM. The CDR3 loop spans 15 amino acids. Trimming took off 5 bases at V and 4 bases at J, with 17 bases between the two ends. Averaging about 116 mL, one heparinised blood draw came from each individual donor. Sequenced material consisted of expressed TCRB transcripts (all of the isolated RNA was reverse transcribed). Sequencing was performed with immunoSEQ multiplex PCR; in TCRdb, only in-frame clones are kept and a portion is missing. The profile shows about 650,000 clones, around an eighth of them singletons. These data originate in a study of beta chain features in type 1 diabetes. Study observations and caveats: Type 1 diabetes patients had TCRB CDR3s that were shorter (moderately but significantly so) in all four CD4+ subsets.

The TCR originated in a man aged 25 to 45 with type 1 diabetes. Sequencing used naive CD4+ T cells from blood. The chain is built from TRBV28 and TRBJ1-2; no reliable D call. The CDR3 protein is CASSSPSLLAYGYTF. The DNA of the CDR3 is TGTGCCAGCAGTAGTCCTTCTCTGTTGGCCTATGGCTACACCTTC.